Listed here are 5 T cell receptor beta chains from one sample, sequenced in a study of beta chain features in type 1 diabetes. The entirety of the isolated RNA underwent reverse transcription, so expressed TCRB transcripts were sequenced. The assay was immunoSEQ multiplex PCR, and TCRdb's table has in-frame clones only and misses some. This repertoire shows around 450,000 clones, approximately 10% found once; its top ten account for roughly 0.046%. Input material: naive CD4+ T cells from blood. The receptors here all came from a woman aged 18-29 years in good health.

The chain combines TRBV7-8 with TRBJ2-5, with 11 positions matching TRBD2. With V trimmed by 2 bases and J by 2 bases, 7 bases remained unmatched. The germline V gene encodes CDR1 SGHVS and CDR2 FQNEAQ. The CDR3 is 17 residues long. CDR3 coding DNA: TGTGCCAGCAGCTTACAAACTAGCGGGGGATTACAAGAGACCCAGTACTTC. It yields the protein CASSLQTSGGLQETQYF. Variable domain in full (rest from reference TRBV7-8 and TRBJ2-5): GAGVSQSPRYKVAKRGQDVALRCDPISGHVSLFWYQQALGQGPEFLTYFQNEAQLDKSGLPSDRFFAERPEGSVSTLKIQRTQQEDSAVYLCASSLQTSGGLQETQYFGPGTRLLVL.

This clone has just a few counts. The same CDR3 arises from other DNA sequences in this sample as well. J is TRBJ2-1 and V is TRBV7-3; D is uncertain. Germline V gene data show CDR1 as SGHTA and CDR2 as FQGTGA. This CDR3 comprises 14 residues. V shed 11 bases and J shed 0 bases, with 14 bases lying between them. The CDR3 nucleotides read TGTGCCTCAGCGACGGGCAGCTCCTACAATGAGCAGTTCTTC. Its protein product is CASATGSSYNEQFF.

This clone was counted a few times. The CDR3 loop is CASSPAGSSYEQYF. CDR3 sequence (DNA): TGTGCCAGCAGCCCGGCGGGTTCTTCCTACGAGCAGTACTTC. The chain employs TRBV9 and TRBJ2-7; possibly TRBD2 for D (5 bases). Trimming took 4 bases from V and 1 from J, leaving 12 bases between them. The CDR3 is 14 residues long. Germline CDR1 and CDR2: SGDLS and YYNGEE.

This clone occurred a few times. The V gene is TRBV15, the J gene TRBJ2-1, with D unresolved. The CDR3 sequence is 13 residues long. Per germline, CDR1 LNHNV and CDR2 YYDKDF (reference sequence). V lost 3 bases and J lost 4, with 7 bases in between. The CDR3 DNA sequence: TGTGCCACCAGCAGGAGGACGTACAATGAGCAGTTCTTC. As protein: CATSRRTYNEQFF.

J is TRBJ1-2 and V is TRBV25-1; maybe TRBD1 (6 bases). Germline CDR1 is MGHDK and CDR2 is SYGVNS. Trimming removed 2 bases at V and 7 bases at J, with 14 bases between. This CDR3 has 14 amino acids. The CDR3 DNA follows: TGTGCCAGCAGTGAACACAGGGCTCCGGCTGGCTACACCTTC. Amino acids: CASSEHRAPAGYTF.